Presented here are 15 T cell receptor beta chains from one specimen sequenced in a study of OX40 agonist ivuxolimab in advanced cancers. Libraries were prepared by immunoSEQ multiplex PCR; TCRdb keeps only in-frame clonotypes and omits some of them. The sample includes roughly 70,000 clones, around 82% of them seen just once. The sample was CD4+ or CD8+ T cells sorted from blood, taken in a trial of the OX40 agonist ivuxolimab. The receptors here all came from an adult with an advanced solid tumor such as melanoma, head and neck, liver or kidney cancer.

CDR3 bases: TGTGCCAGCAGCTTAGGCAGGGTGGAAACTGAAGCTTTCTTT. Protein product: CASSLGRVETEAFF. The rearrangement uses TRBV7-2 and TRBJ1-1; TRBD1 is a possible D gene (5 bases). V lost 1 base to trimming and J lost 5 bases, with 11 bases between them. CDR1 and CDR2 from the germline V gene are SGHTA and FQGNSA. The CDR3 spans 14 residues.

The chain couples TRBV7-9 to TRBJ2-1; D uncertain. In germline, CDR1 is SEHNR, CDR2 FQNEAQ (reference sequence). V lost 3 bases and J 5 bases, leaving 11 bases between the germline ends. There are 14 residues in the CDR3. The CDR3 DNA reads TGTGCCAGCAGCTTCGGCCAATACGACAATGAGCAGTTCTTC. Encoded protein: CASSFGQYDNEQFF.

V gene TRBV7-3 combines with J gene TRBJ1-3; D is unclear. Germline CDR1 SGHTA, CDR2 FQGTGA. V was clipped by 1 base and J by 3 bases, with 10 bases between them. The CDR3 consists of 15 residues. CDR3 sequence (DNA): TGTGCCAGCAGCTTAAAGGGTGGAGGTGGAAACACCATATATTTT. This codes for CASSLKGGGGNTIYF.

The CDR3 DNA reads as TGTGCCAGCAGCTTAGCCGGGACAGCTAATGAAAAACTGTTTTTT. Encoded protein: CASSLAGTANEKLFF. The chain uses TRBV7-8 and TRBJ1-4; 7 positions agree with TRBD1. The CDR3 totals 15 residues. CDR1 and CDR2 (germline): SGHVS, FQNEAQ. Losses at the gene ends were 0 bases for V and 3 bases for J; bases not matched to a gene: 1.

The chain is built from TRBV28 and TRBJ2-7, with D possibly matching TRBD1 (6 bases). The length of the CDR3 is 17 residues. Germline assignment: CDR1 MDHEN and CDR2 SYDVKM. The V end was cut by 9 bases, the J end by 3 bases, with 27 bases between. CDR3 sequence reads: CASIALIPRGDLYEQYF. CDR3 coding DNA: TGTGCCAGTATTGCTCTTATCCCCAGGGGTGACCTCTACGAGCAGTACTTC.

CDR3 in DNA: TGTGCCAGCAGGACAGGGGGCTACGAGCAGTACTTC. Its translation: CASRTGGYEQYF. J is TRBJ2-7 and V is TRBV28; 9 bases line up with TRBD1. The CDR3 consists of 12 residues. J was trimmed by 3 bases and V by 6 bases; bases with no gene match: 0. CDR1 and CDR2 from the germline V gene are MDHEN and SYDVKM.

The chain carries TRBV4-2 and TRBJ2-3; 8 nucleotides agree with TRBD2. The CDR3 runs 18 residues. V lost 4 bases and J lost 5; bases outside the gene matches: 17. Germline lookup yields CDR1 LGHNA and CDR2 YNFKEQ. The CDR3 protein is CASSPYREAGAGGDTQYF. In DNA, the CDR3 is TGTGCCAGCAGCCCTTATCGGGAAGCGGGAGCCGGGGGAGATACGCAGTATTTT.

The chain combines TRBV7-2 with TRBJ1-2, with D possibly matching TRBD1 (6 bases). Germline V CDR1 and CDR2: SGHTA, FQGNSA. The CDR3 consists of 14 residues. Trimming cost V 5 bases and J 0 bases, with 10 bases left between them. The CDR3 DNA reads TGTGCCAGCAGCCGGGGACACACTAACTATGGCTACACCTTC. It is translated as CASSRGHTNYGYTF.

The gene calls are TRBV7-9 and TRBJ2-5, with D perhaps matching TRBD1 (5 bases). This CDR3 spans 17 amino acids. V was clipped by 0 bases and J by 4 bases, with 18 bases between them. CDR1 is SEHNR and CDR2 is FQNEAQ in the germline V gene (reference sequence). The CDR3 sequence: CASSLALFKGWAETQYF. CDR3 coding DNA: TGTGCCAGCAGCTTAGCGCTTTTCAAGGGGTGGGCAGAGACCCAGTACTTC.

The J gene is TRBJ2-7, the V gene TRBV19; 12 positions agree with TRBD1. Germline CDR1 and CDR2: LNHDA and SQIVND (reference sequence). CDR3 length: 18 amino acids. After removal of 5 bases from V and 2 bases from J, the junction contained 13 bases not matched to a gene. CDR3 loop: CASSVTPGQGAPPYEQYF. CDR3 sequence (DNA): TGTGCCAGTAGTGTAACTCCGGGACAGGGGGCCCCCCCCTACGAGCAGTACTTC.

The V gene is TRBV4-3, the J gene TRBJ2-1; a possible D gene is TRBD2 (5 bases). CDR1 is LGHNA and CDR2 is YSLEER in the germline V gene. This CDR3 is built from 15 residues. V lost 0 bases to trimming and J lost 12 bases, with 18 bases between them. The CDR3 is CASSQDMGVGWGQFF. The CDR3 nucleotides are TGCGCCAGCAGCCAAGATATGGGAGTCGGGTGGGGGCAGTTCTTC.

This clone came up a few times. This chain connects TRBV7-9 to TRBJ1-1; D call uncertain. The CDR3 consists of 12 residues. Looked up from germline, CDR1 is SEHNR and CDR2 is FQNEAQ (reference sequence). Trimming removed 2 bases from V and 5 bases from J, with 6 bases in between. CDR3 DNA sequence: TGTGCCAGCAGCTTATTGGGTACTGAAGCTTTCTTT. This codes for CASSLLGTEAFF. The whole variable domain, filled in from reference TRBV7-9 and TRBJ1-1, reads DTGVSQNPRHKITKRGQNVTFRCDPISEHNRLYWYRQTLGQGPEFLTYFQNEAQLEKSRLLSDRFSAERPKGSFSTLEIQRTEQGDSAMYLCASSLLGTEAFFGQGTRLTVV.

This clone appeared a few times. The chain combines TRBV1 with TRBJ2-4. TRBV1 is a pseudogene. This CDR3 spans 17 amino acids. CDR3 sequence: CTSSQDLFRLAKNIQYF. The CDR3 coding sequence is TGCACCAGCAGCCAAGATCTTTTCCGGCTAGCCAAAAACATTCAGTACTTC.

This clone was detected once. The chain combines TRBV30 with TRBJ1-5; D gene uncertain. Trimming took 4 bases from V and 2 from J, leaving 12 bases between them. This CDR3 contains 14 residues. CDR1 is GTSNPN, CDR2 SVGIG, per germline (reference sequence). This CDR3 reads CAWTLRSGNQPQHF. The CDR3 nucleotides read TGTGCCTGGACCCTACGGTCTGGCAATCAGCCCCAGCATTTT.

The CDR3 nucleotides are TGTGCCACCACCGGGACCTCCCTAGGTGCTAACTATGGCTACACCTTC. This gives the protein CATTGTSLGANYGYTF. The chain employs TRBV15 and TRBJ1-2, with a weak D call TRBD1 (5 bases). The CDR3 is 16 amino acids. CDR1 is LNHNV, CDR2 YYDKDF, per germline (reference sequence). The V and J ends lost 7 bases and 0 bases respectively, with 18 bases between them.